The T cell receptor (beta chain) described here comes from a study of neurological immune-mediated disorders. Study observations and caveats: HTLV-1-associated myelopathy had the most TCR clonal expansion, whereas multiple sclerosis had the least (lower than in healthy controls). None of the CDR3 amino acid sequences found in expanded clones was shared across subjects. This suggests that the TCR-beta repertoires were private in all groups.

TCRdb analysed the 5' RACE reads with MiXCR anew, one entry per CDR3 protein. The sample holds roughly 50,000 distinct CDR3 sequences; 10% are singletons and the top ten take about 5.7%. This clonotype was recorded at least ten times. The target antigen is unknown. Germline V gene data show CDR1 as MNHEY and CDR2 as SMNVEV (reference sequence). The CDR3 is 13 residues long. V lost 5 bases and J 7 bases, leaving 14 bases between the germline ends. Sequencing was carried out using PBMCs. The receptor was isolated from a man aged 70 or older with HTLV-1-associated myelopathy (HAM/TSP). The rearrangement joins TRBV27 to TRBJ2-5; D is unresolved. This chain's CDR3 is CASSLARKRTQYF. CDR3 sequence (DNA): TGTGCCAGCAGTCTGGCCAGAAAAAGGACCCAGTACTTC.